This T cell receptor beta chain was identified during a study of shared clonotypes between healthy human individuals. Comments on this clone: Its target is not known.

Deep-level running was used for the assay. Repertoires were generated with immunoSEQ multiplex PCR, while TCRdb's copy carries only in-frame clones and drops some. This sample has 1.6 million or so clones; roughly 96% occur once, and the top ten carry over 1%. Study outcomes and limitations: As a rule, naive subsets had a larger estimated richness than memory subsets. Approximately 5.4% of naive CD4 clonotypes were common to a few donors.

The clonotype originates from a young man in good health. The sequenced material came from naive CD4+ T cells sorted from blood. Subset here: CD45RA+ positively selected.

CDR3 region: CASSGDPLGEQYF. CDR3 nucleotide sequence: TGTGCCAGCAGCGGGGACCCGTTGGGGGAGCAGTACTTC. The chain recombines TRBV9 with TRBJ2-7; D could derive from TRBD1 or TRBD2 (5 bases each). Trimming removed 3 bases from V and 7 bases from J, with 14 bases in between. Per the germline V gene, CDR1 is SGDLS and CDR2 is YYNGEE. The CDR3 loop spans 13 amino acids. The entire variable domain, with the rest obtained from reference TRBV9 and TRBJ2-7, is as follows: DSGVTQTPKHLITATGQRVTLRCSPRSGDLSVYWYQQSLDQGLQFLIQYYNGEERAKGNILERFSAQQFPDLHSELNLSSLELGDSALYFCASSGDPLGEQYFGPGTRLTVT.